This TCR beta chain was captured in a study of blood T cell repertoires in COVID-19. About the study: T cells, B-cell-depleted T cells, or PBMCs provided the cDNA or gDNA that served as material.

This clone was counted a single time. From germline, CDR1 is SGHNT and CDR2 YYREEE (reference sequence). This CDR3 comprises 15 residues. Trimming took off 6 bases at V and 6 bases at J, with 16 bases between the two ends. In the original analysis: For nucleated cells, counts were estimated from reference gene primer amplification. Some clones are missing from TCRdb's copy, which holds only in-frame ones; the method was immunoSEQ multiplex PCR. V, J and clone size are those of that table, while D and trimming were read from the DNA. Of about 230,000 clones detected, under 90% appear once; the ten largest clones hold about a sixth.

This receptor was obtained from a woman older than 75 with active or convalescent COVID-19. Sequenced: peripheral blood. The V gene is TRBV5-4, the J gene TRBJ1-6; perhaps TRBD1 as D (6 bases). CDR3 amino acids: CASMGPDSPNSPLHF. Here the CDR3 DNA reads TGTGCCAGCATGGGGCCGGACAGCCCTAATTCACCCCTCCACTTT.